A selection of T cell receptor beta chains follows, all from one sample in a study of cytomegalovirus exposure and HLA in healthy donors. Data came from immunoSEQ multiplex PCR; TCRdb stores just in-frame clones and leaves some out. The sample holds more than 35,000 clones; about 93% are singletons and the top ten take around 3.4%. The sequenced sample was PBMCs. These receptors were obtained from a man between 18 and 35 years old in good health and CMV-seronegative. CDR3s include the opening cysteine and the closing phenylalanine or tryptophan. A D gene is named only where the DNA matches it firmly. Where a row states a size, it is once, few, many or the class of an expanded clone; other rows omit it.

v_call: TRBV7-9; j_call: TRBJ2-3; cdr3_length: 12; clone_size: -; d_call: -; cdr3_aa: CASSLGVETQYF; cdr3_nt: TGTGCCAGCAGCTTAGGGGTGGAGACGCAGTATTTT
v_call: TRBV6-5; j_call: TRBJ2-1; cdr3_length: 15; clone_size: -; d_call: TRBD2; cdr3_aa: CASSLGGESYNEQFF; cdr3_nt: TGTGCCAGCAGTTTGGGGGGGGAGTCCTACAATGAGCAGTTCTTC
v_call: TRBV6-1; j_call: TRBJ2-7; cdr3_length: 15; clone_size: -; d_call: TRBD1; cdr3_aa: CASSEPPDRVKEQYF; cdr3_nt: TGTGCCAGCAGTGAACCTCCGGACAGGGTAAAAGAGCAGTACTTC
v_call: TRBV28; j_call: TRBJ2-5; cdr3_length: 13; clone_size: -; d_call: -; cdr3_aa: CASRLQERATQYF; cdr3_nt: TGTGCCAGCAGGCTACAGGAACGGGCGACCCAGTACTTC
v_call: TRBV18; j_call: TRBJ2-7; cdr3_length: 12; clone_size: -; d_call: -; cdr3_aa: CASSPTVNEQYF; cdr3_nt: TGTGCCAGCTCACCAACGGTTAACGAGCAGTACTTC
v_call: TRBV6-1; j_call: TRBJ1-1; cdr3_length: 11; clone_size: -; d_call: -; cdr3_aa: CASRTVTEAFF; cdr3_nt: TGTGCCAGTCGGACAGTTACTGAAGCTTTCTTT
v_call: TRBV2; j_call: TRBJ2-5; cdr3_length: 12; clone_size: -; d_call: -; cdr3_aa: CASSERLETQYF; cdr3_nt: TGTGCCAGCAGTGAACGGTTAGAGACCCAGTACTTC
v_call: TRBV6-6; j_call: TRBJ2-7; cdr3_length: 13; clone_size: -; d_call: -; cdr3_aa: CASTYTQGYEQYF; cdr3_nt: TGTGCCAGCACGTATACCCAGGGTTACGAGCAGTACTTC
v_call: TRBV13; j_call: TRBJ2-3; cdr3_length: 13; clone_size: once; d_call: -; cdr3_aa: CASSPSHTDTQYF; cdr3_nt: TGTGCCAGCAGCCCCAGTCACACAGATACGCAGTATTTT
v_call: TRBV30; j_call: TRBJ1-2; cdr3_length: 12; clone_size: -; d_call: -; cdr3_aa: CAWMGGSYGYTF; cdr3_nt: TGTGCCTGGATGGGGGGTAGCTATGGCTACACCTTC
v_call: TRBV5-1; j_call: TRBJ2-2; cdr3_length: 19; clone_size: -; d_call: -; cdr3_aa: CASSLAGAGAPSNTGELFF; cdr3_nt: TGCGCCAGCAGCTTGGCCGGGGCAGGGGCCCCCTCGAACACCGGGGAGCTGTTTTTT
v_call: TRBV13; j_call: TRBJ1-1; cdr3_length: 17; clone_size: -; d_call: TRBD1; cdr3_aa: CASSSPQGAGKSTEAFF; cdr3_nt: TGTGCCAGCAGCTCCCCCCAGGGGGCAGGTAAGAGCACTGAAGCTTTCTTT
v_call: TRBV5-1; j_call: TRBJ2-7; cdr3_length: 15; clone_size: -; d_call: -; cdr3_aa: CASSLEAGHSYEQYF; cdr3_nt: TGCGCCAGCAGCTTGGAGGCAGGACACTCCTACGAGCAGTACTTC
v_call: TRBV6-1; j_call: TRBJ2-1; cdr3_length: 14; clone_size: few; d_call: TRBD2; cdr3_aa: CASGRTSGYNEQFF; cdr3_nt: TGTGCCAGCGGACGGACTAGCGGCTACAATGAGCAGTTCTTC
v_call: TRBV7-9; j_call: TRBJ1-1; cdr3_length: 13; clone_size: -; d_call: TRBD1; cdr3_aa: CASSPPGQPEAFF; cdr3_nt: TGTGCCAGCAGCCCTCCGGGACAGCCAGAAGCTTTCTTT
v_call: TRBV5-1; j_call: TRBJ2-3; cdr3_length: 15; clone_size: -; d_call: -; cdr3_aa: CASSPRGTSTDTQYF; cdr3_nt: TGCGCCAGCAGCCCCCGCGGGACTAGCACAGATACGCAGTATTTT
v_call: TRBV28; j_call: TRBJ2-7; cdr3_length: 16; clone_size: -; d_call: -; cdr3_aa: CASSSIVGTNHYEQYF; cdr3_nt: TGTGCCAGCAGTTCGATCGTCGGGACAAACCACTACGAGCAGTACTTC
v_call: TRBV6-5; j_call: TRBJ1-6; cdr3_length: 15; clone_size: -; d_call: TRBD1; cdr3_aa: CASSRQGRYNSPLHF; cdr3_nt: TGTGCCAGCAGCCGACAGGGACGCTATAATTCACCCCTCCACTTT
v_call: TRBV6-4; j_call: TRBJ2-1; cdr3_length: 13; clone_size: medium-sized; d_call: -; cdr3_aa: CASSEDSYNEQFF; cdr3_nt: TGTGCCAGCAGTGAGGACTCTTACAATGAGCAGTTCTTC
v_call: TRBV9; j_call: TRBJ2-3; cdr3_length: 15; clone_size: -; d_call: TRBD2; cdr3_aa: CASSVGAGGADTQYF; cdr3_nt: TGTGCCAGCAGCGTAGGGGCGGGGGGAGCAGATACGCAGTATTTT
v_call: TRBV10-2; j_call: TRBJ2-2; cdr3_length: 13; clone_size: -; d_call: -; cdr3_aa: CASSEFSTGELFF; cdr3_nt: TGCGCCAGCAGTGAGTTTAGCACCGGGGAGCTGTTTTTT
v_call: TRBV2; j_call: TRBJ1-2; cdr3_length: 14; clone_size: -; d_call: TRBD1; cdr3_aa: CASTDRGRLGGYTF; cdr3_nt: TGTGCCAGCACCGACAGGGGGCGCCTGGGTGGCTACACCTTC
v_call: TRBV4-2; j_call: TRBJ2-3; cdr3_length: 17; clone_size: few; d_call: TRBD2; cdr3_aa: CASSQESGGGPTDTQYF; cdr3_nt: TGTGCCAGCAGCCAAGAGTCGGGCGGGGGGCCGACAGATACGCAGTATTTT
v_call: TRBV6-5; j_call: TRBJ2-1; cdr3_length: 14; clone_size: -; d_call: -; cdr3_aa: CASRKGYSYNEQFF; cdr3_nt: TGTGCCAGCAGGAAGGGGTACTCCTACAATGAGCAGTTCTTC
v_call: TRBV6-1; j_call: TRBJ1-1; cdr3_length: 13; clone_size: -; d_call: -; cdr3_aa: CASSEAGPGEAFF; cdr3_nt: TGTGCCAGCAGTGAAGCGGGGCCGGGAGAGGCTTTCTTT
v_call: TRBV28; j_call: TRBJ1-2; cdr3_length: 15; clone_size: -; d_call: TRBD1; cdr3_aa: CASSSLGQPVHGYTF; cdr3_nt: TGTGCCAGCAGTTCTCTGGGACAGCCAGTTCATGGCTACACCTTC
v_call: TRBV6-5; j_call: TRBJ2-4; cdr3_length: 16; clone_size: -; d_call: -; cdr3_aa: CASSYSNRGAKNIQYF; cdr3_nt: TGTGCCAGCAGTTACTCGAACCGGGGGGCCAAAAACATTCAGTACTTC
v_call: TRBV27; j_call: TRBJ2-7; cdr3_length: 14; clone_size: -; d_call: TRBD1; cdr3_aa: CASNPGQELHEQYF; cdr3_nt: TGTGCCAGCAACCCGGGACAGGAGTTACACGAGCAGTACTTC
v_call: TRBV5-1; j_call: TRBJ2-1; cdr3_length: 13; clone_size: -; d_call: TRBD1; cdr3_aa: CASETGGDNEQFF; cdr3_nt: TGCGCCAGCGAAACAGGGGGAGACAATGAGCAGTTCTTC
v_call: TRBV30; j_call: TRBJ2-1; cdr3_length: 12; clone_size: -; d_call: TRBD2; cdr3_aa: CAERGEANEQFF; cdr3_nt: TGTGCCGAACGGGGGGAAGCAAATGAGCAGTTCTTC
v_call: TRBV27; j_call: TRBJ2-7; cdr3_length: 15; clone_size: -; d_call: -; cdr3_aa: CASSLGPSLSYEQYF; cdr3_nt: TGTGCCAGCAGTTTAGGGCCCAGCCTCTCCTACGAGCAGTACTTC
v_call: TRBV29-1; j_call: TRBJ2-5; cdr3_length: 13; clone_size: once; d_call: TRBD2; cdr3_aa: CSVQSGGRQTQYF; cdr3_nt: TGCAGCGTTCAGAGCGGGGGCCGTCAGACCCAGTACTTC
v_call: TRBV28; j_call: TRBJ2-7; cdr3_length: 16; clone_size: -; d_call: TRBD2; cdr3_aa: CASSFPRLAGTYEQYF; cdr3_nt: TGTGCCAGCAGTTTTCCTAGACTAGCGGGGACGTACGAGCAGTACTTC
v_call: TRBV30; j_call: TRBJ2-5; cdr3_length: 14; clone_size: -; d_call: TRBD1; cdr3_aa: CAWSGTGAKETQYF; cdr3_nt: TGTGCCTGGAGTGGAACAGGGGCGAAAGAGACCCAGTACTTC
v_call: TRBV5-4; j_call: TRBJ1-2; cdr3_length: 12; clone_size: once; d_call: -; cdr3_aa: CASSLANYGYTF; cdr3_nt: TGTGCCAGCAGCTTAGCAAACTATGGCTACACCTTC